These 30 T cell receptor beta chains were all obtained from the same sample, sequenced in a study of blood T cell repertoires in COVID-19. Libraries were prepared by immunoSEQ multiplex PCR; TCRdb keeps only in-frame clonotypes and omits some of them. The sample has 55,000 to 80,000 clones, roughly 80% seen once; the top ten hold roughly 27%. Input material: peripheral blood. The receptor set was obtained from a man aged 70-80 years with acute or convalescent COVID-19.

This clone was observed a single time. The CDR3 sequence: CASSLYTSGIPYEQYF. Written as DNA, the CDR3 is TGTGCCAGCAGCCTTTATACTAGCGGGATCCCCTACGAGCAGTACTTC. The chain combines TRBV3-1 (or the pseudogene TRBV3-2) with TRBJ2-7, with 10 bases fitting TRBD2. Germline-derived CDR1 and CDR2 are LGHDT and YNNKEL (reference sequence). The J segment lost 2 bases and the V segment lost 4 bases, leaving 8 bases of the junction unmatched. CDR3 length: 16 amino acids.

The V call is TRBV18, the J call TRBJ1-2; D gene ambiguous. CDR3 length: 13 amino acids. Germline V gene lookup returns CDR1 KGHSH and CDR2 LQKENI. The V and J ends lost 2 bases and 8 bases respectively, with 12 bases between them. As DNA, the CDR3 is TGTGCCAGCTCACCAACGCTCCGGCGGGGCTACACCTTC. Its protein is CASSPTLRRGYTF.

The gene calls are TRBV15 and TRBJ1-5; 7 positions match TRBD1. The CDR3 runs to 15 residues. Trimming at V came to 5 bases and at J to 7 bases, leaving 11 bases not matched to a gene. CDR1 LNHNV and CDR2 YYDKDF come from the germline V gene (reference sequence). The CDR3 region is CATSSTRGQNQPQHF. For the CDR3, the DNA is TGTGCCACCAGCTCCACTAGGGGGCAGAACCAGCCCCAGCATTTT.

The CDR3 region has the DNA TGTGCCAGCAGCCCGACAGGATTTGTTAACTATGGCTACACCTTC. This gives the protein CASSPTGFVNYGYTF. The chain recombines TRBV2 with TRBJ1-2; tentatively, D is TRBD1 (6 bases). The V end lost 6 bases, the J end lost 1 base, and 15 bases lay between the germline ends. CDR3 length: 15 residues. CDR1 is SNHLY, CDR2 FYNNEI, per germline.

The chain carries TRBV7-9 and TRBJ2-7, with D maybe TRBD2 (6 bases). The CDR3 has 14 amino acids. Between the trimmed V and J ends, which lost 5 bases and 2 bases, there was a span of 13 bases. CDR1 and CDR2 from the germline V gene are SEHNR and FQNEAQ (reference sequence). The CDR3 bases are TGTGCCAGCAGCCACGGGACTCCACCCTACGAGCAGTACTTC. It encodes CASSHGTPPYEQYF.

For this clone: The sample holds other DNA sequences that translate to the same CDR3. The chain couples TRBV5-1 to TRBJ2-2, with 11 nucleotides matching TRBD1. This CDR3 has 16 residues. The germline V gene encodes CDR1 SGHRS and CDR2 YFSETQ. Trimming cost V 4 bases and J 6 bases; bases outside gene matches: 8. The CDR3 here is CASSLNPGQGAGELFF. CDR3 coding DNA: TGCGCCAGCAGCCTCAATCCGGGACAGGGGGCCGGGGAGCTGTTTTTT.

This clone showed up just a few times. CDR3 residues: CASSQGAGETQYF. The CDR3 bases are TGTGCCAGCAGTCAGGGGGCAGGAGAGACCCAGTACTTC. The V and J genes are TRBV7-3 and TRBJ2-5, with 8 positions matching TRBD1. With 6 bases clipped from V and 4 bases from J, the junction kept 4 bases outside the gene matches. There are 13 residues in the CDR3. Germline loops: CDR1 SGHTA, CDR2 FQGTGA. The variable domain in full, completed from reference TRBV7-3 and TRBJ2-5, reads GAGVSQTPSNKVTEKGKYVELRCDPISGHTALYWYRQSLGQGPEFLIYFQGTGAADDSGLPNDRFFAVRPEGSVSTLKIQRTERGDSAVYLCASSQGAGETQYFGPGTRLLVL.

This chain links TRBV4-2 with TRBJ2-7; D unclear. V lost 0 bases and J 2 bases, leaving 11 bases between the germline ends. Per the germline V gene, CDR1 is LGHNA and CDR2 is YNFKEQ. The CDR3 totals 15 residues. The DNA of the CDR3 is TGTGCCAGCAGCCAAGATGGCCAGGTGGCCTACGAGCAGTACTTC. It translates to CASSQDGQVAYEQYF.

The rearrangement uses TRBV25-1 and TRBJ1-1; 8 positions match TRBD1. Germline trimming cut 4 bases from V and 0 bases from J; bases unmatched to any gene: 4. CDR3 length equals 15 residues. Germline V gives CDR1 MGHDK, CDR2 SYGVNS. CDR3 residues: CASSVRRGLNTEAFF. CDR3 sequence (DNA): TGTGCCAGCAGTGTACGCAGGGGGCTGAACACTGAAGCTTTCTTT.

V usage is TRBV6-5 and J usage is TRBJ2-3, with D maybe TRBD2 (6 bases). Germline V gene sequence: CDR1 MNHEY, CDR2 SVGAGI. Between the trimmed V and J ends, which lost 7 bases and 7 bases, there was a span of 12 bases. The CDR3 is 12 amino acids. The CDR3 loop is CASTLAAHTQYF. The DNA for the CDR3 is TGTGCCAGCACCTTAGCGGCGCATACGCAGTATTTT.

This chain uses TRBV2 with TRBJ1-1, with unresolved D. In germline, CDR1 is SNHLY, CDR2 FYNNEI. This CDR3 comprises 13 residues. Trimming left V 4 bases short and J 4 bases short, with 10 bases between. The CDR3: CASSVERSTEAFF. In nucleotides, the CDR3 is TGTGCCAGCAGTGTCGAAAGGAGCACTGAAGCTTTCTTT.

This clone was recorded only once. The CDR3 coding sequence is TGTGCCAGCAGCAAAGCCGTCTTAGCGGGTGACAATGAGCAGTTCTTC. The encoded protein is CASSKAVLAGDNEQFF. The chain couples TRBV21-1 to TRBJ2-1; the table calls TRBD2, which could not be checked here. TRBV21-1 is termed a pseudogene. The CDR3 spans 16 residues.

This rearrangement joins TRBV4-3 to TRBJ2-1; D gene unclear. V dropped 0 bases and J dropped 8 bases, with 14 bases sitting between them. The germline V gene has CDR1 LGHNA and CDR2 YSLEER. This CDR3 has 15 residues. The CDR3 DNA reads TGCGCCAGCAGCCAAGATCCGGCTAGTTTCGATGAGCAGTTCTTC. This sequence encodes CASSQDPASFDEQFF.

The rearrangement links TRBV6-5 to TRBJ1-5, with D perhaps matching TRBD1 (6 bases). V gave up 6 bases and J gave up 6 bases, with 15 bases separating them. The CDR3 contains 14 residues. Germline values: CDR1 MNHEY, CDR2 SVGAGI. The CDR3 reads CASRHGGGGQPQHF. For the CDR3, the DNA is TGTGCCAGCAGACATGGCGGGGGCGGTCAGCCCCAGCATTTT.

The V call is TRBV9, the J call TRBJ2-2; TRBD2 agrees at 9 bases. CDR1 SGDLS and CDR2 YYNGEE come from the germline V gene. The CDR3 is 16 residues long. J gave up 1 base and V 0 bases, and 1 base lay outside the gene matches. CDR3 coding DNA: TGTGCCAGCAGCGTAGCACTAGCGGGGAACACCGGGGAGCTGTTTTTT. Protein: CASSVALAGNTGELFF.

V usage is TRBV27 and J usage is TRBJ1-5; 7 bases align to TRBD1. There are 16 residues in the CDR3. CDR1 and CDR2 (germline): MNHEY, SMNVEV (reference sequence). Trimming removed 2 bases from V and 1 base from J; junction bases left unmatched: 5. The CDR3 reads CASSLRRDSSNQPQHF. The DNA for the CDR3 is TGTGCCAGCAGTTTACGTCGGGACAGCAGCAATCAGCCCCAGCATTTT.

The V call is TRBV19, the J call TRBJ2-1; 9 bases are shared with TRBD1. This CDR3 contains 15 residues. V shed 5 bases, J shed 3 bases, and the junction held 5 bases outside the gene matches. The germline V gene has CDR1 LNHDA and CDR2 SQIVND (reference sequence). DNA for the CDR3: TGTGCCAGTAGTCTCCCGACAGGGGGCTACAATGAGCAGTTCTTC. Residues: CASSLPTGGYNEQFF.

V and J are TRBV30 and TRBJ1-5; D unclear. V lost 0 bases and J 1 base, leaving 4 bases between the germline ends. The CDR3 is made up of 13 amino acids. Germline V gene sequence: CDR1 GTSNPN, CDR2 SVGIG (reference sequence). The CDR3 bases are TGTGCCTGGAGTGTACAGAGCAATCAGCCCCAGCATTTT. It specifies CAWSVQSNQPQHF.

The chain combines TRBV5-5 with TRBJ1-5; D may be TRBD1 (6 bases). The CDR3 length is 14 residues. Germline CDR1 SGHKS, CDR2 YYEKEE (reference sequence). The ends were cut back, 8 bases at V and 5 bases at J, with 17 bases in the middle. The CDR3 spells CASHPGHSDQPQHF. The DNA of the CDR3 is TGTGCCAGTCACCCGGGACACTCGGATCAGCCCCAGCATTTT.

This clone was observed once. This chain uses TRBV3-1 (or the pseudogene TRBV3-2) with TRBJ1-1; D is unclear. Per the germline V gene, CDR1 is LGHDT and CDR2 is YNNKEL (reference sequence). Trimming removed 0 bases from V and 3 bases from J, with 11 bases in between. This CDR3 comprises 15 residues. In DNA, the CDR3 is TGTGCCAGCAGCCAAGATAGAGGGAGAGACACTGAAGCTTTCTTT. This encodes CASSQDRGRDTEAFF.

The V gene is TRBV6-2 or TRBV6-3, the J gene TRBJ2-2; tentatively, D is TRBD1 (6 bases). V lost 6 bases to trimming and J lost 6 bases, with 26 bases between them. CDR1 is MNHEY and CDR2 is SVGEGT in the germline V gene. There are 18 residues in the CDR3. The CDR3, as DNA: TGTGCCAGCAGCTCGTACCTTGGACAGCTCACTTCGGCCGGGGAGCTGTTTTTT. Translated, it gives CASSSYLGQLTSAGELFF.

CDR3 in DNA: TGTGCCAGCAGATACTCTGGGGCCAACGTCCTGACTTTC. Translated, it gives CASRYSGANVLTF. The chain employs TRBV5-6 and TRBJ2-6; the D is unclear. This CDR3 is 13 amino acids long. V was shortened by 5 bases and J by 0 bases, with 3 bases between the two germline ends. Germline V gene data show CDR1 as SGHDT and CDR2 as YYEEEE.

The chain uses TRBV3-1 (or the pseudogene TRBV3-2) and TRBJ2-1, with 7 bases lining up with TRBD2. Germline V gene data show CDR1 as LGHDT and CDR2 as YNNKEL (reference sequence). CDR3 length: 16 residues. J gave up 4 bases and V 1 base, and 7 bases lay outside the gene matches. The CDR3 coding sequence is TGTGCCAGCAGCCAAGCCGGCGGGAGTTCTTACAATGAGCAGTTCTTC. It specifies CASSQAGGSSYNEQFF.

This clone was counted once. The chain carries TRBV28 and TRBJ2-5; 9 bases agree with TRBD1. This CDR3 is built from 16 residues. J gave up 3 bases and V 6 bases, and 11 bases lay outside the gene matches. CDR1 MDHEN and CDR2 SYDVKM come from the germline V gene. The CDR3 DNA is TGTGCCAGCAGGATCCCCGGGACAGGGCCTAAAGAGACCCAGTACTTC. It encodes CASRIPGTGPKETQYF.

This clone was picked up one time. The chain links TRBV12-5 to TRBJ2-2; D is unresolved. V dropped 6 bases and J dropped 0 bases, with 8 bases sitting between them. The CDR3 has 14 residues. Germline V gene lookup returns CDR1 LGHNT and CDR2 FRNRAP. CDR3 sequence: CASGRFANTGELFF. In nucleotides, the CDR3 is TGTGCTAGTGGCCGGTTCGCGAACACCGGGGAGCTGTTTTTT. Full variable domain (remainder filled in from reference TRBV12-5 and TRBJ2-2): DARVTQTPRHKVTEMGQEVTMRCQPILGHNTVFWYRQTMMQGLELLAYFRNRAPLDDSGMPKDRFSAEMPDATLATLKIQPSEPRDSAVYFCASGRFANTGELFFGEGSRLTVL.

The chain recombines TRBV5-1 with TRBJ2-3, with TRBD2 matching 14 bases. Unmatched junction bases numbered 8, after V lost 4 bases and J lost 4 bases. This CDR3 is built from 17 residues. CDR1 and CDR2 from the germline V gene are SGHRS and YFSETQ. CDR3 sequence reads: CASSGGTSGSTSDTQYF. The CDR3 DNA reads as TGCGCCAGCAGCGGGGGGACTAGCGGGAGTACCTCAGATACGCAGTATTTT.

J is TRBJ2-7 and V is TRBV6-2 or TRBV6-3; the match to TRBD1 covers 7 bases. Germline V lookup: CDR1 MNHEY, CDR2 SVGEGT. V dropped 0 bases and J dropped 0; count of bases not matched to a gene: 5. This CDR3 has 16 amino acids. Here the CDR3 reads CASSYSRTGNSYEQYF. The DNA for the CDR3 is TGTGCCAGCAGTTACTCCCGGACAGGAAACTCCTACGAGCAGTACTTC.

V and J are TRBV19 and TRBJ2-7; a weak D match, TRBD1 (5 bases). V lost 1 base to trimming and J lost 7 bases, with 32 bases between them. CDR3 length equals 20 residues. The germline CDR1 and CDR2 sequences are LNHDA and SQIVND (reference sequence). The CDR3 region is CASSIGRAGNSGRLLGEQYF. For the CDR3, the DNA is TGTGCCAGTAGTATAGGTCGTGCAGGGAATAGTGGTCGCCTACTCGGGGAGCAGTACTTC. Variable domain in full (rest from reference TRBV19 and TRBJ2-7): DGGITQSPKYLFRKEGQNVTLSCEQNLNHDAMYWYRQDPGQGLRLIYYSQIVNDFQKGDIAEGYSVSREKKESFPLTVTSAQKNPTAFYLCASSIGRAGNSGRLLGEQYFGPGTRLTVT.

The chain links TRBV2 to TRBJ1-1, with 7 bases fitting TRBD1. V lost 6 bases to trimming and J lost 0 bases; unmatched junction nucleotides: 4. CDR1 and CDR2 (germline): SNHLY, FYNNEI. This CDR3 is built from 14 residues. CDR3 DNA: TGTGCCAGCAGGCCGGGACAGATGAACACTGAAGCTTTCTTT. Protein sequence: CASRPGQMNTEAFF.

The rearrangement links TRBV28 to TRBJ2-7; 12 bases fit TRBD1. The CDR3 is made up of 15 amino acids. Germline-derived CDR1 and CDR2 are MDHEN and SYDVKM. The J segment lost 6 bases and the V segment lost 5 bases, leaving 8 bases of the junction unmatched. As DNA, the CDR3 is TGTGCCAGCAGTCTCTCCGGGACAGGGGGCGGCGAGCAGTACTTC. Encoded protein: CASSLSGTGGGEQYF. Full variable domain (missing parts from reference TRBV28 and TRBJ2-7): DVKVTQSSRYLVKRTGEKVFLECVQDMDHENMFWYRQDPGLGLRLIYFSYDVKMKEKGDIPEGYSVSREKKERFSLILESASTNQTSMYLCASSLSGTGGGEQYFGPGTRLTVT.